One sample yielded the 8 T cell receptor beta chains listed below, sequenced in a study of T cell responses to AZD1222 COVID-19 vaccine. Sequencing used immunoSEQ multiplex PCR; TCRdb keeps in-frame clones, though not all of them. The data contain more than 150,000 clones, about 90% of them singletons. The sample here was peripheral blood, taken on day 0 of AZD1222 vaccination. Receptors originate from an adult in good health.

The chain is built from TRBV27 and TRBJ1-6; D gene unclear. Deletions cut 2 bases from V and 14 bases from J, with 10 bases between. CDR3 length: 12 residues. CDR1 is MNHEY and CDR2 is SMNVEV in the germline V gene (reference sequence). The CDR3 DNA reads as TGTGCCAGCAGTTTACCAGACAAGACCCTCCACTTT. Its translation is CASSLPDKTLHF.

This clone was recorded once. This chain links TRBV27 with TRBJ1-5; possibly TRBD1 for D (6 bases). With 3 bases removed from V and 7 bases from J, the gap between germline ends came to 13 bases. Germline V gives CDR1 MNHEY, CDR2 SMNVEV (reference sequence). The CDR3 is 14 amino acids. CDR3 sequence reads: CASSLGGANQPQHF. For the CDR3, the DNA is TGTGCCAGCAGTTTGGGGGGGGCGAACCAGCCCCAGCATTTT.

The V and J genes are TRBV6-5 and TRBJ2-7; D gene unclear. Trimming removed 2 bases at V and 0 bases at J, with 11 bases between. The germline gives CDR1 MNHEY, CDR2 SVGAGI. The CDR3 is 15 amino acids. The CDR3 is CASSYQADSSYEQYF. As DNA, the CDR3 is TGTGCCAGCAGTTACCAAGCTGACTCCTCCTACGAGCAGTACTTC.

CDR3 amino acids: CASSVELGGSGSGNTIYF. The CDR3 nucleotides are TGTGCCAGCAGCGTAGAATTAGGGGGCTCCGGCTCTGGAAACACCATATATTTT. The V and J genes are TRBV9 and TRBJ1-3, with TRBD1 identical over 7 bases. This CDR3 has 18 amino acids. V lost 0 bases to trimming and J lost 0 bases; unmatched junction nucleotides: 9. Germline CDR1 reads SGDLS; CDR2 reads YYNGEE. Combining the CDR3 with reference TRBV9 and TRBJ1-3 gives the whole variable domain DSGVTQTPKHLITATGQRVTLRCSPRSGDLSVYWYQQSLDQGLQFLIQYYNGEERAKGNILERFSAQQFPDLHSELNLSSLELGDSALYFCASSVELGGSGSGNTIYFGEGSWLTVV.

The rearrangement links TRBV19 to TRBJ2-5; a weak D match, TRBD2 (5 bases). V was pared by 5 bases and J by 2 bases, with 9 bases between. Looked up from germline, CDR1 is LNHDA and CDR2 is SQIVND (reference sequence). CDR3 length: 13 amino acids. This chain's CDR3 is CASSASRQETQYF. The CDR3 DNA reads TGTGCCAGTAGTGCTAGCAGGCAAGAGACCCAGTACTTC.

This chain connects TRBV5-4 to TRBJ2-7, with 10 bases lining up with TRBD2. Germline CDR1 and CDR2: SGHNT and YYREEE (reference sequence). The CDR3 sequence is 17 residues long. With 5 bases clipped from V and 3 bases from J, the junction kept 14 bases outside the gene matches. CDR3 in amino acids: CASRQGLAETRSYEQYF. CDR3 sequence (DNA): TGTGCCAGCAGGCAAGGACTAGCGGAGACCCGGAGCTACGAGCAGTACTTC.

The chain couples TRBV30 to TRBJ2-7; TRBD2 matches 9 bases. The V gene's germline CDR1 is GTSNPN and CDR2 SVGIG (reference sequence). The CDR3 loop spans 12 amino acids. The V gene end was trimmed by 8 bases and the J gene end by 4 bases; junction bases not matched to a gene: 6. CDR3 coding DNA: TGTGCCACCACTAGCGGGTCGTACGAGCAGTACTTC. Amino acids: CATTSGSYEQYF.

The table lists this clone with a count of one. This chain uses TRBV30 with TRBJ2-5; the D call may be TRBD1 or TRBD2 (6 bases each). CDR3 length: 13 residues. V was clipped by 0 bases and J by 5 bases, with 10 bases between them. Germline V gives CDR1 GTSNPN, CDR2 SVGIG (reference sequence). This chain's CDR3 is CAWSVKGGETQYF. In DNA form, the CDR3 reads TGTGCCTGGAGTGTAAAGGGGGGCGAGACCCAGTACTTC.